These 27 T cell receptor beta chains came from one sample sequenced in a study of blood T cell repertoires in COVID-19. Measured with immunoSEQ multiplex PCR; TCRdb has only the in-frame clones, and not every one. The sample yields tens of thousands of clones, more than 80% seen once. Sequencing used peripheral blood. The receptors were sampled from a human donor in a cohort sampled during active COVID-19.

V is TRBV5-4 and J is TRBJ2-7; 9 nucleotides agree with TRBD2. The germline V gene has CDR1 SGHNT and CDR2 YYREEE (reference sequence). The CDR3 is 14 residues long. V was pared by 2 bases and J by 6 bases, with 6 bases of the junction left unmatched. For the CDR3, the DNA is TGTGCCAGCAGCTTTCGCGGGGGGGCAGGCGAGCAGTACTTC. As protein: CASSFRGGAGEQYF.

The genes are TRBV9 and TRBJ2-4, with unresolved D. This CDR3 is built from 15 residues. Trimming stripped 4 bases from V and 2 bases from J, with 13 bases between. CDR1 and CDR2 (germline): SGDLS, YYNGEE. CDR3 loop: CASSFHEVTKNIQYF. The CDR3 region has the DNA TGTGCCAGCAGCTTCCACGAGGTAACCAAAAACATTCAGTACTTC.

The chain employs TRBV5-1 and TRBJ2-3, with a weak D call TRBD2 (5 bases). The CDR3 spans 17 residues. The germline CDR1 and CDR2 sequences are SGHRS and YFSETQ. V was trimmed by 0 bases and J by 6 bases, leaving 20 bases between them. CDR3: CASSLAGGLHDRDTQYF. CDR3 DNA: TGCGCCAGCAGCTTGGCCGGCGGACTCCACGACCGGGATACGCAGTATTTT.

The chain recombines TRBV6-5 with TRBJ2-7, with 9 nucleotides matching TRBD1. The CDR3 consists of 15 residues. The germline V gene has CDR1 MNHEY and CDR2 SVGAGI. The trim removed 4 bases at V and 7 bases at J, leaving 11 bases unmatched. CDR3 sequence (DNA): TGTGCCAGCAGTTCGAACAGGGGGCTAAGGTCAGAGCAGTACTTC. This translates into CASSSNRGLRSEQYF.

The genes are TRBV7-9 and TRBJ1-6, with 10 bases fitting TRBD1. This CDR3 contains 15 residues. The V and J ends lost 10 bases and 10 bases, in that order; junction bases with no gene match: 13. Germline V gene sequence: CDR1 SEHNR, CDR2 FQNEAQ (reference sequence). In DNA form, the CDR3 reads TGTGCCATCACGACGGACGGGACAGGGGACTCACCCCTCCACTTT. This sequence encodes CAITTDGTGDSPLHF.

The chain uses TRBV9 and TRBJ2-3; no clear D. Germline CDR1 is SGDLS and CDR2 is YYNGEE. This CDR3 has 13 amino acids. Trimming shortened V by 0 bases and J by 3 bases, and 5 bases separated the two germline ends. CDR3 in DNA: TGTGCCAGCAGCGTAGCTACGACAGATACGCAGTATTTT. Translation gives CASSVATTDTQYF.

The chain carries TRBV2 and TRBJ2-2, with D unclear. This CDR3 is built from 14 residues. The ends were cut back, 6 bases at V and 1 base at J, with 9 bases in the middle. Looked up from germline, CDR1 is SNHLY and CDR2 is FYNNEI. CDR3 sequence: CASSGRMNTGELFF. The CDR3 nucleotides are TGTGCCAGCAGCGGCAGGATGAACACCGGGGAGCTGTTTTTT.

This clone has a handful of counts. The gene calls are TRBV11-1 and TRBJ2-2, with D maybe TRBD1 (5 bases). CDR1 is SGHAT and CDR2 is FQDESV in the germline V gene (reference sequence). The ends were cut back, 5 bases at V and 0 bases at J, with 10 bases in the middle. The CDR3 has 15 amino acids. The CDR3 loop reads CASSRRQTNTGELFF. The CDR3 DNA reads TGTGCCAGCAGCCGCAGACAGACGAACACCGGGGAGCTGTTTTTT.

This chain links TRBV5-1 with TRBJ1-1, with D hard to call. The CDR3 has 14 residues. Trimming pared 2 bases from V and 1 base from J, leaving 9 bases between. CDR1 and CDR2 (germline): SGHRS, YFSETQ. CDR3 loop: CASSFWGENTEAFF. The CDR3 nucleotides read TGCGCCAGCAGCTTTTGGGGAGAGAACACTGAAGCTTTCTTT. Looking up the rest from reference TRBV5-1 and TRBJ1-1 gives the full variable domain: KAGVTQTPRYLIKTRGQQVTLSCSPISGHRSVSWYQQTPGQGLQFLFEYFSETQRNKGNFPGRFSGRQFSNSRSEMNVSTLELGDSALYLCASSFWGENTEAFFGQGTRLTVV.

V is TRBV7-6 and J is TRBJ2-6; a weak D match, TRBD2 (7 bases). The CDR3 sequence is 18 residues long. With 0 bases removed from V and 2 bases from J, the gap between germline ends came to 14 bases. Germline values: CDR1 SGHVS, CDR2 FNYEAQ. CDR3 region: CASSLAVFGGPGANVLTF. The CDR3 DNA is TGTGCCAGCAGCTTAGCGGTGTTCGGGGGGCCTGGGGCCAACGTCCTGACTTTC.

The chain carries TRBV5-1 and TRBJ1-3; D not certain. The V gene lost 0 bases and the J gene lost 2 bases, with 6 bases spanning the gap. This CDR3 is built from 14 residues. Looked up from germline, CDR1 is SGHRS and CDR2 is YFSETQ. CDR3 sequence reads: CASSLDGTGNTIYF. The DNA for the CDR3 is TGCGCCAGCAGCTTGGACGGGACTGGAAACACCATATATTTT.

The table lists this clone with a few counts. V is TRBV30 and J is TRBJ1-6; D remains unclear. Trimming removed 2 bases from V and 4 bases from J, with 6 bases in between. The CDR3 covers 13 residues. Germline V gene sequence: CDR1 GTSNPN, CDR2 SVGIG (reference sequence). The CDR3 region has the DNA TGTGCCTGGAGTCTCCGGTATAATTCACCCCTCCACTTT. Protein sequence: CAWSLRYNSPLHF.

The chain has TRBV7-8 and TRBJ2-7; 8 positions match TRBD1. The CDR3 is 16 residues long. CDR1 and CDR2 from the germline V gene are SGHVS and FQNEAQ. J lost 6 bases, V lost 0 bases, and 10 bases had no gene match. The CDR3 region is CASSLAYRTGRSEQYF. CDR3 nucleotide sequence: TGTGCCAGCAGCTTAGCGTATCGGACAGGGCGTAGCGAGCAGTACTTC. Full variable domain (remainder filled in from reference TRBV7-8 and TRBJ2-7): GAGVSQSPRYKVAKRGQDVALRCDPISGHVSLFWYQQALGQGPEFLTYFQNEAQLDKSGLPSDRFFAERPEGSVSTLKIQRTQQEDSAVYLCASSLAYRTGRSEQYFGPGTRLTVT.

J is TRBJ2-3 and V is TRBV4-1; D uncertain. The ends were cut back, 0 bases at V and 0 bases at J, with 10 bases in the middle. The CDR3 is made up of 16 amino acids. CDR1 and CDR2 (germline): MGHRA, YSYEKL. The CDR3: CASSQERFPSTDTQYF. Here the CDR3 DNA reads TGCGCCAGCAGCCAAGAGAGGTTTCCTAGCACAGATACGCAGTATTTT.

The genes are TRBV18 and TRBJ1-3; tentative D call: TRBD1 (5 bases). The CDR3 is 16 amino acids. Germline CDR1 reads KGHSH; CDR2 reads LQKENI. V lost 2 bases and J 4 bases, leaving 15 bases between the germline ends. Here the CDR3 DNA reads TGTGCCAGCTCACCATTTTGGGGCGCGGAGGGAAACACCATATATTTT. It encodes CASSPFWGAEGNTIYF.

This clone was detected once. V gene TRBV5-4 combines with J gene TRBJ1-1; D unclear. Trimming removed 0 bases from V and 1 base from J, with 4 bases in between. This CDR3 contains 13 residues. Germline V gives CDR1 SGHNT, CDR2 YYREEE (reference sequence). The CDR3 loop is CASSLDRNTEAFF. In nucleotides, the CDR3 is TGTGCCAGCAGCTTGGACAGGAACACTGAAGCTTTCTTT.

This chain uses TRBV20-1 with TRBJ2-1; unclear D gene. From germline, CDR1 is DFQATT and CDR2 SNEGSKA (reference sequence). V lost 8 bases and J 0 bases, leaving 5 bases between the germline ends. CDR3 size: 11 residues. CDR3: CSPSSYNEQFF. In DNA form, the CDR3 reads TGCAGTCCGAGCTCCTACAATGAGCAGTTCTTC.

The genes are TRBV6-1 and TRBJ2-1; 7 bases fit TRBD2. The ends lost 2 bases at V and 1 base at J; junction bases unmatched: 8. Germline assignment: CDR1 MNHNS and CDR2 SASEGT. This CDR3 region has 17 residues. CDR3 sequence reads: CASSEPPGGGSYNEQFF. In nucleotides, the CDR3 is TGTGCCAGCAGTGAACCCCCCGGCGGGGGATCCTACAATGAGCAGTTCTTC.

The gene calls are TRBV5-1 and TRBJ1-1; possible D gene TRBD1, 5 bases. Germline-derived CDR1 and CDR2 are SGHRS and YFSETQ. Between the trimmed V and J ends, which lost 0 bases and 13 bases, there was a span of 16 bases. The CDR3 is 13 residues long. For the CDR3, the DNA is TGCGCCAGCAGCTTGGGCGACAGACCAAGTGGTTTCTTT. Its protein product is CASSLGDRPSGFF.

The V gene is TRBV11-2, the J gene TRBJ2-1, with 8 nucleotides matching TRBD2. There are 16 residues in the CDR3. Trimming at V came to 1 base and at J to 2 bases, leaving 4 bases not matched to a gene. Germline V gene data show CDR1 as SGHAT and CDR2 as FQNNGV. The CDR3 nucleotides read TGTGCCAGCAGCTTAGTGCCAGCGGGGGCCTACAATGAGCAGTTCTTC. Its translation is CASSLVPAGAYNEQFF. Full variable domain (outside the CDR3, taken from reference TRBV11-2 and TRBJ2-1): EAGVAQSPRYKIIEKRQSVAFWCNPISGHATLYWYQQILGQGPKLLIQFQNNGVVDDSQLPKDRFSAERLKGVDSTLKIQPAKLEDSAVYLCASSLVPAGAYNEQFFGPGTRLTVL.

The rearrangement uses TRBV9 and TRBJ1-1, with a tentative D call TRBD1 (5 bases). The germline V gene encodes CDR1 SGDLS and CDR2 YYNGEE. V lost 3 bases, J lost 5 bases, and 17 bases lay in between. CDR3 length: 15 amino acids. The CDR3 region is CASSALQGHRTEAFF. DNA for the CDR3: TGTGCCAGCAGCGCGCTTCAGGGTCATAGGACTGAAGCTTTCTTT. Combining the CDR3 with reference TRBV9 and TRBJ1-1 gives the whole variable domain DSGVTQTPKHLITATGQRVTLRCSPRSGDLSVYWYQQSLDQGLQFLIQYYNGEERAKGNILERFSAQQFPDLHSELNLSSLELGDSALYFCASSALQGHRTEAFFGQGTRLTVV.

V usage is TRBV6-5 and J usage is TRBJ2-1; 9 bases align to TRBD2. Trimming removed 7 bases from V and 5 bases from J; junction bases left unmatched: 6. CDR1 and CDR2 (germline): MNHEY, SVGAGI. The CDR3 runs 14 residues. The CDR3 protein is CASTRGTSNNEQFF. The CDR3 region has the DNA TGTGCCAGCACCCGAGGGACTAGCAACAATGAGCAGTTCTTC.

The V gene is TRBV4-1, the J gene TRBJ2-2; 7 bases line up with TRBD2. V shed 3 bases and J 0 bases; nucleotides not matched to a gene: 4. Germline-derived CDR1 and CDR2 are MGHRA and YSYEKL. The CDR3 loop spans 16 amino acids. This chain's CDR3 is CASSQGAGPNTGELFF. In DNA, the CDR3 is TGCGCCAGCAGCCAGGGAGCGGGGCCGAACACCGGGGAGCTGTTTTTT.

V gene TRBV5-1 combines with J gene TRBJ1-3; 9 bases are shared with TRBD1. CDR1 and CDR2 from the germline V gene are SGHRS and YFSETQ. The CDR3 length is 14 residues. The J segment lost 3 bases and the V segment lost 5 bases, leaving 3 bases of the junction unmatched. CDR3 loop: CASRRTGDGNTIYF. The CDR3 DNA follows: TGCGCCAGCAGACGGACAGGGGATGGAAACACCATATATTTT.

The table lists this clone with a few counts. The rearrangement joins TRBV10-3 to TRBJ2-7; 10 nucleotides agree with TRBD1. CDR3 length equals 14 residues. Germline trimming cut 9 bases from V and 6 bases from J; bases unmatched to any gene: 11. Germline V gene sequence: CDR1 ENHRY, CDR2 SYGVKD. The CDR3 loop is CAISPGQGTGEQYF. The CDR3 DNA reads as TGTGCCATTTCTCCGGGACAGGGGACCGGCGAGCAGTACTTC.

The chain has TRBV11-2 and TRBJ2-7; 7 bases line up with TRBD1. From germline, CDR1 is SGHAT and CDR2 FQNNGV. Unmatched junction bases numbered 9, after V lost 3 bases and J lost 4 bases. CDR3 length equals 15 residues. The CDR3 DNA is TGTGCCAGCAGCTTTGAAGGGGGCGTCGTTTACGAGCAGTACTTC. Amino acids: CASSFEGGVVYEQYF.

The V gene is TRBV27, the J gene TRBJ1-2; D call uncertain. The CDR3 runs to 16 residues. Germline V gene data show CDR1 as MNHEY and CDR2 as SMNVEV (reference sequence). The V and J ends lost 2 bases and 6 bases respectively, with 19 bases between them. CDR3 in amino acids: CASSLSKGGGSDGYTF. The CDR3 nucleotides are TGTGCCAGCAGTTTAAGCAAAGGCGGTGGTTCGGATGGCTACACCTTC.